Listed here is a single T cell receptor beta chain. Its antigen is undetermined. With 5 bases clipped from V and 5 bases from J, the junction kept 12 bases outside the gene matches. The CDR3 totals 17 residues. Per the germline V gene, CDR1 is PRHDT and CDR2 is FYEKMQ (reference sequence). This specimen belongs to a study of blood T cells in healthy people across ages. Findings and caveats of the study: A strong correlation between TCR beta diversity and naive T cell percentage was seen.

Together with a sample-barcoded 5' primer, a J-beta primer mix was included in a second PCR lasting about 6 to 11 cycles. TCRdb ran MiXCR on the 5' RACE reads and lists one entry per CDR3 protein. The sample records about 730,000 distinct CDR3 sequences, about 40% being singletons. Sequencing was done on a sample of blood. The chain is built from TRBV13 and TRBJ2-2, with 9 bases identical to TRBD1. This clonotype was sampled from a woman aged 55-69 years in good health. The DNA for the CDR3 is TGTGCCAGCAGCGGCACCGGGACAGGGTTGGGTACCGGGGAGCTGTTTTTT. Protein sequence: CASSGTGTGLGTGELFF.